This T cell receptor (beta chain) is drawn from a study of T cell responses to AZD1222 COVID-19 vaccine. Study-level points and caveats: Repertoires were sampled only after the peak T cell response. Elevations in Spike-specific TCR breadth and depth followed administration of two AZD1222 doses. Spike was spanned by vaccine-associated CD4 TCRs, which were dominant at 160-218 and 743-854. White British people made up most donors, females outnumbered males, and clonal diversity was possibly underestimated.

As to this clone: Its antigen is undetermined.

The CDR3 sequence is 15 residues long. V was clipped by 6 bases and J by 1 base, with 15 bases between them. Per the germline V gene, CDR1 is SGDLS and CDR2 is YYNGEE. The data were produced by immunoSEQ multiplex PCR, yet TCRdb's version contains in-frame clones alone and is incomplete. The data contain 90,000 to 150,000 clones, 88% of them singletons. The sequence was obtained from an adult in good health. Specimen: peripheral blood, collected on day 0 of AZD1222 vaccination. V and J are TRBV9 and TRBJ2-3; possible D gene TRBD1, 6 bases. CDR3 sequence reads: CASTDRGYGTDTQYF. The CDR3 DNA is TGTGCCAGCACCGATAGGGGGTATGGCACAGATACGCAGTATTTT.